A single TCR beta chain is shown here with its context. Its target is unknown. For the second PCR, which ran for about 7 to 11 cycles, a sample-barcoded 5' primer and a J-beta primer mix were used. TCRdb reprocessed the 5' RACE reads via MiXCR and lists one record per CDR3 protein. The sample includes 1.5 million to 2 million distinct CDR3 sequences, 40% to 55% of them seen just once. This specimen comes from a study of blood T cells in healthy people across ages. Study-level results: Unknown CMV status may confound age-related changes in expanded clones. Long-lived donors had more naive CD4+ cells and higher diversity than aged donors. Unsorted PBMCs blocked a conclusive comparison of naive and antigen-experienced cells.

The V and J ends lost 2 bases and 4 bases respectively, with 14 bases between them. The V gene's germline CDR1 is MGHRA and CDR2 YSYEKL. The CDR3 consists of 15 residues. J is TRBJ1-2 and V is TRBV4-1, with TRBD1 as a possible D gene (6 bases). The origin of this receptor is a woman in her forties in good health. The sample was blood. CDR3 protein: CASSQSAGHGYGYTF. The CDR3 nucleotides read TGCGCCAGCAGCCAATCAGCGGGACACGGCTATGGCTACACCTTC.